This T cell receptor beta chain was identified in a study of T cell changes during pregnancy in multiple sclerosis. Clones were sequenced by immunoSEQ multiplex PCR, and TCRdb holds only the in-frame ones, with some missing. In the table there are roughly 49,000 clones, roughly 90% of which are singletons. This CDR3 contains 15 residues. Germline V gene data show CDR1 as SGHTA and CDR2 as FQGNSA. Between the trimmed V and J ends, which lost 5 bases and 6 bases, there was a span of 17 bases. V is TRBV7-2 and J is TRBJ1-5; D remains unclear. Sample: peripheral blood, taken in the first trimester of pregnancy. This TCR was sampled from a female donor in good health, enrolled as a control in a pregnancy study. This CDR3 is CASSLGIYHAQPQHF. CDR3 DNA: TGTGCCAGCAGCCTCGGGATCTACCATGCTCAGCCCCAGCATTTT.